This T cell receptor (beta chain) is from a study of blood T cell repertoires in COVID-19. Across the whole study: Sites in the United States, Italy and Spain provided acute and convalescent COVID-19 samples. T cells, B-cell-depleted T cells, or PBMCs provided the cDNA or gDNA that served as material.

Trimming took 1 base from V and 7 from J; bases not matched to a gene: 8. Germline CDR1 LGHDT, CDR2 YNNKEL (reference sequence). The CDR3 totals 16 residues. The authors' processing: Nucleated cell counts were estimated from reference gene primer amplification. The protocol was immunoSEQ multiplex PCR, while the TCRdb copy is restricted to in-frame clones and leaves out a portion. V and J calls and clone size come straight from that table; D and trimming were deduced from the DNA. This sample has about 320,000 clones, with roughly 85% found just once. This clonotype was sampled from a human donor in a cohort sampled during active COVID-19. The chain combines TRBV3-1 (or the pseudogene TRBV3-2) with TRBJ2-5; 11 positions agree with TRBD1. Sequenced sample: peripheral blood. CDR3 DNA: TGTGCCAGCAGCCAAGGGACAGGGGGCGGAATAGGGACCCAGTACTTC. This encodes CASSQGTGGGIGTQYF.